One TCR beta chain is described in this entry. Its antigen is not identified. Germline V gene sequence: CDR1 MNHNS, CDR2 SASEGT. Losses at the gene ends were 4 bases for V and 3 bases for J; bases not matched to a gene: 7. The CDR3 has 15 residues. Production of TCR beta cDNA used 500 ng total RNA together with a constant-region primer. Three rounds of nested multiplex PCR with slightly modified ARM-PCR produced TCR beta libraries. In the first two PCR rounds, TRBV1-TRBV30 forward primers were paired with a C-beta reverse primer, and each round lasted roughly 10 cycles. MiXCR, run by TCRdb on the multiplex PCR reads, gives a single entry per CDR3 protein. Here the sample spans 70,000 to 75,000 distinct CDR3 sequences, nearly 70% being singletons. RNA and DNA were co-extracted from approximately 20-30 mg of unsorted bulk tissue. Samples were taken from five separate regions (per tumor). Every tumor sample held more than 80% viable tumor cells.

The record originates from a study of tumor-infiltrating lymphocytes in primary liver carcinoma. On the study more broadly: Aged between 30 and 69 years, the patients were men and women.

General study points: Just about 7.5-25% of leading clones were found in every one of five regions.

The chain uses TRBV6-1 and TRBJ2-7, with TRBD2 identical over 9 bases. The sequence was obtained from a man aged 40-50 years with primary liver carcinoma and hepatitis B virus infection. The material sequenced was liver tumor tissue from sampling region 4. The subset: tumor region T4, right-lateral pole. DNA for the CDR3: TGTGCCAGCAGTGTAGAGGGAGCGGGGGGCTACGAGCAGTACTTC. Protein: CASSVEGAGGYEQYF.